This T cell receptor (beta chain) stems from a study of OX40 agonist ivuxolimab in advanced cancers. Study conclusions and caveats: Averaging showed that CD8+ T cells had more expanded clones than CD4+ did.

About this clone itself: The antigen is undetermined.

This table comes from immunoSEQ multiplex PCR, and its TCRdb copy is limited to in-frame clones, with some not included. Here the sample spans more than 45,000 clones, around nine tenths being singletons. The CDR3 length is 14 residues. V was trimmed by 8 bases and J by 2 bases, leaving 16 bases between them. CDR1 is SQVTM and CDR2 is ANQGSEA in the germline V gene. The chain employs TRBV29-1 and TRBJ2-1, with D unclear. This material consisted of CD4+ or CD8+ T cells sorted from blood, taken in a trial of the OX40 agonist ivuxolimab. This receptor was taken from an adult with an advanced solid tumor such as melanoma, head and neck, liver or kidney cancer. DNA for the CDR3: TGCAGCTCGAACTCGGGCTCAACCTACAATGAGCAGTTCTTC. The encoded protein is CSSNSGSTYNEQFF.